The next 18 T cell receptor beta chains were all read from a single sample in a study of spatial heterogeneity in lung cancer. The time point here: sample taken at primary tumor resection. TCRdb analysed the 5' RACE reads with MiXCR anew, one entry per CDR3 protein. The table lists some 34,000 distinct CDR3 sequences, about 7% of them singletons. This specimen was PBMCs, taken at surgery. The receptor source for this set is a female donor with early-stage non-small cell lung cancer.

The CDR3 reads CASSHGGSSYNEQFF. The CDR3 DNA reads as TGCGCCAGCAGCCACGGTGGAAGCTCCTACAATGAGCAGTTCTTC. The chain has TRBV5-1 and TRBJ2-1; D unclear. Trimming removed 4 bases from V and 0 bases from J, with 11 bases in between. Germline V gene data show CDR1 as SGHRS and CDR2 as YFSETQ. The CDR3 spans 15 residues.

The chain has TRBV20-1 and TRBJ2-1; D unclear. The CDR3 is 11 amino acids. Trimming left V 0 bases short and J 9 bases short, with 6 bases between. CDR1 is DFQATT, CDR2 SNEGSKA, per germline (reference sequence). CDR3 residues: CSARDPPEQFF. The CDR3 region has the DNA TGCAGTGCTAGAGATCCCCCTGAGCAGTTCTTC.

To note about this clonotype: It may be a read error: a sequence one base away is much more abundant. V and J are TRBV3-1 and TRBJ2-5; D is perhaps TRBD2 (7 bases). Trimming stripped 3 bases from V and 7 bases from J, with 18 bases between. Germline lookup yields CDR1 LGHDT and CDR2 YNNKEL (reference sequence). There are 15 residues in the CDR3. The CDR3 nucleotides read TGTGCCAGCAGCCAGGCGGGACGGGGGGCAGGGACCCAGTACTTC. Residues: CASSQAGRGAGTQYF.

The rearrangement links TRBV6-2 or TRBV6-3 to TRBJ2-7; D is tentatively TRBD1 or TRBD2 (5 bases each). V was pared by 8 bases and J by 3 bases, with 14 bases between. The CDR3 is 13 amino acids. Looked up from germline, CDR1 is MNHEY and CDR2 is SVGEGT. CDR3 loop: CASVRVGDYEQYF. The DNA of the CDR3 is TGTGCCAGCGTCAGGGTCGGGGACTACGAGCAGTACTTC.

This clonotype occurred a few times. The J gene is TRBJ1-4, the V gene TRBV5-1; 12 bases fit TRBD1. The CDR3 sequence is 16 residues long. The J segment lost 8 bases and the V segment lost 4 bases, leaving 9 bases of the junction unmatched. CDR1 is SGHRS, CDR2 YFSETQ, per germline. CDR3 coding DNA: TGCGCCAGCAGCCCGGGGGACAGGGGGCGCGAGGAAAAACTGTTTTTT. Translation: CASSPGDRGREEKLFF.

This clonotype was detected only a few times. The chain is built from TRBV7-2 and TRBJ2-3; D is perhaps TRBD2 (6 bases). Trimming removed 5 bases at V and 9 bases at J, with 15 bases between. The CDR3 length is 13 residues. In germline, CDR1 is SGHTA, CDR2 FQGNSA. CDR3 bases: TGTGCCAGCAGCCCCCAGGGCGGGATAACGCAGTATTTT. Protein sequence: CASSPQGGITQYF.

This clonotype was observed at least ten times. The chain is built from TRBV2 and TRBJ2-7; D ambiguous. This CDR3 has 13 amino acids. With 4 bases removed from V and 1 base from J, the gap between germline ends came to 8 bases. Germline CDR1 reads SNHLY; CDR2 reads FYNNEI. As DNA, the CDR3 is TGTGCCAGCAGTGCTCAGGTTTCCTACGAGCAGTACTTC. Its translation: CASSAQVSYEQYF.

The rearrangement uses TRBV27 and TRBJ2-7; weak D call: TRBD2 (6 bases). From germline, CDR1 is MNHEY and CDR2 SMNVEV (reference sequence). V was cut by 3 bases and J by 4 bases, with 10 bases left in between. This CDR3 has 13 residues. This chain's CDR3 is CASSFPGGYEQYF. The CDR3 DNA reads TGTGCCAGCAGTTTTCCCGGAGGGTACGAGCAGTACTTC.

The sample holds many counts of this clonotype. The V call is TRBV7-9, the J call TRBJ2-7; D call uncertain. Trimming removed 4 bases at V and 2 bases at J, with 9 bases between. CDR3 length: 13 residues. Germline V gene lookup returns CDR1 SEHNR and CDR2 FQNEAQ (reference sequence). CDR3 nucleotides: TGTGCCAGCAGCTCCTTTCCCCCCTACGAGCAGTACTTC. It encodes CASSSFPPYEQYF. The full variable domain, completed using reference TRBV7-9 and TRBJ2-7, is DTGVSQNPRHKITKRGQNVTFRCDPISEHNRLYWYRQTLGQGPEFLTYFQNEAQLEKSRLLSDRFSAERPKGSFSTLEIQRTEQGDSAMYLCASSSFPPYEQYFGPGTRLTVT.

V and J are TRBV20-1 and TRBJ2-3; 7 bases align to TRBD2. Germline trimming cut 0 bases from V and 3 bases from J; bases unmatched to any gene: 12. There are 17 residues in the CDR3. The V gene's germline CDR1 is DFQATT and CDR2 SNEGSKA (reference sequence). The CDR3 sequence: CSARDYTRRGSTDTQYF. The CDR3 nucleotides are TGCAGTGCTAGAGATTACACGCGGCGGGGGAGTACAGATACGCAGTATTTT.

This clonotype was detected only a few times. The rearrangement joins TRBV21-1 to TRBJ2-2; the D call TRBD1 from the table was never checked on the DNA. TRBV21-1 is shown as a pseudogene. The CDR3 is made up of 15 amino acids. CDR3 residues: CASSKERGSTGELFF. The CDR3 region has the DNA TGTGCCAGCAGCAAAGAGAGGGGATCCACCGGGGAGCTGTTTTTT.

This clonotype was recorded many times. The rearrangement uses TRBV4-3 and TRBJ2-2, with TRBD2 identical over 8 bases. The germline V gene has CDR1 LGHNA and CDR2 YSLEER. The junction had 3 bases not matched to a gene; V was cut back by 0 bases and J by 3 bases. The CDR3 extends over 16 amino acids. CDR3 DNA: TGCGCCAGCAGCCAAGATCCAGCGGGAGACACCGGGGAGCTGTTTTTT. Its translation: CASSQDPAGDTGELFF.

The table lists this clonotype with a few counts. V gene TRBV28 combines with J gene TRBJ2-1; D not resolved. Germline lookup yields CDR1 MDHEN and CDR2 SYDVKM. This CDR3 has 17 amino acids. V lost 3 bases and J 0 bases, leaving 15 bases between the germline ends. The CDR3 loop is CASSFLLVDTSYNEQFF. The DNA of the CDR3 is TGTGCCAGCAGTTTTCTCCTTGTCGACACCTCCTACAATGAGCAGTTCTTC.

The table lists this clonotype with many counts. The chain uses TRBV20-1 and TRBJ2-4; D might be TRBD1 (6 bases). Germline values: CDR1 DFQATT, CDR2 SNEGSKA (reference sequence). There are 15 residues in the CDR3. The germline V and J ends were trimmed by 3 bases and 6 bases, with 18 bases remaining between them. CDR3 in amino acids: CSASPAGDAGNIQYF. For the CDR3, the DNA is TGCAGTGCTAGTCCGGCAGGGGACGCCGGAAACATTCAGTACTTC.

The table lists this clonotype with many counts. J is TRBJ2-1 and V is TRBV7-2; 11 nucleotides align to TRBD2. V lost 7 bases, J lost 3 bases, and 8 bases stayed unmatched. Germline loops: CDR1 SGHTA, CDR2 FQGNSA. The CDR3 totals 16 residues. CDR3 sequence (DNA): TGTGCCAGCACGCCGGGACTAGCGGCGAGCTACAATGAGCAGTTCTTC. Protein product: CASTPGLAASYNEQFF.

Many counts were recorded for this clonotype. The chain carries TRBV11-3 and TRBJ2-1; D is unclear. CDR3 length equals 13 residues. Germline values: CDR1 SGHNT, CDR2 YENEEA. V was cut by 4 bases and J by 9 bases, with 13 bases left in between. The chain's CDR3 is CASSSTPGGEQFF. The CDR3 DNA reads TGTGCCAGCAGCTCCACACCGGGCGGTGAGCAGTTCTTC.

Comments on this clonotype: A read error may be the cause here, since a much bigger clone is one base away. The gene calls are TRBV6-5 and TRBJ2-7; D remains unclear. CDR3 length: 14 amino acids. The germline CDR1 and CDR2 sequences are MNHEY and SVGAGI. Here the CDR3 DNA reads TGTGCCAGCAGTCCTCTATTAGGGAACTACAAGCAGTACTTC. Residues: CASSPLLGNYKQYF.

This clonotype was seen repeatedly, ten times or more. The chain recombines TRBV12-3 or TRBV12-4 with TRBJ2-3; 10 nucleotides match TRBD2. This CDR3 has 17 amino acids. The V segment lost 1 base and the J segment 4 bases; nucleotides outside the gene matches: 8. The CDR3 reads CASSLGLAGPSADTQYF. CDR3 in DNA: TGTGCCAGCAGTTTAGGACTAGCGGGCCCATCGGCAGATACGCAGTATTTT.